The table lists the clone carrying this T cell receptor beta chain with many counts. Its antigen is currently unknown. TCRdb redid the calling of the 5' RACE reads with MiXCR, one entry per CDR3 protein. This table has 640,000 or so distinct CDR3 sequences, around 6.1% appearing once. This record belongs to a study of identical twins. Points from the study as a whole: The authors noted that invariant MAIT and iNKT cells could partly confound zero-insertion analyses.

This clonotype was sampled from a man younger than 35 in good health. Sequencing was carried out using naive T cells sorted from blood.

This CDR3 is CSVSRNTGELFF. CDR3 DNA sequence: TGCAGCGTTTCCAGGAACACCGGGGAGCTGTTTTTT. The chain is built from TRBV29-1 and TRBJ2-2; no clear D. Trimming took 5 bases from V and 1 from J, leaving 5 bases between them. The germline V gene encodes CDR1 SQVTM and CDR2 ANQGSEA. The CDR3 has 12 amino acids.